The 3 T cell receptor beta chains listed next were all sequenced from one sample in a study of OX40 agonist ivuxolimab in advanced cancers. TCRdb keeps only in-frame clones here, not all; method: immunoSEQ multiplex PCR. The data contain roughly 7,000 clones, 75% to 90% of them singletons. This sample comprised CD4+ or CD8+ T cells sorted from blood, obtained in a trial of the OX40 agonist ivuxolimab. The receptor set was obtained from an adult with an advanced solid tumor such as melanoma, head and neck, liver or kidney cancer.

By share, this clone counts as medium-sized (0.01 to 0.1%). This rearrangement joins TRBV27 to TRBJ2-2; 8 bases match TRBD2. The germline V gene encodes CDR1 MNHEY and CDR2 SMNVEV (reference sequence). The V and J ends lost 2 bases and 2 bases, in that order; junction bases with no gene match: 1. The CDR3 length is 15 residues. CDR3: CASSLRTSNTGELFF. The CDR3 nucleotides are TGTGCCAGCAGTTTAAGGACTAGCAACACCGGGGAGCTGTTTTTT.

For the CDR3, the DNA is TGTGCCTGCCGGGACATCTTCCAAGAGACCCAGTACTTC. Translation gives CACRDIFQETQYF. The J gene is TRBJ2-5, the V gene TRBV30; perhaps TRBD1 as D (6 bases). V gave up 6 bases and J gave up 1 base, with 12 bases separating them. This CDR3 comprises 13 residues. Germline V gene sequence: CDR1 GTSNPN, CDR2 SVGIG (reference sequence).

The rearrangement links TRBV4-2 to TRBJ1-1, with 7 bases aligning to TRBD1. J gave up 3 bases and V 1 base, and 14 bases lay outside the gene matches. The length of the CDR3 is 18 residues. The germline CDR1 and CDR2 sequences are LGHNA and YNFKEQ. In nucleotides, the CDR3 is TGTGCCAGCAGCCAAGGTTCGACAGGGTCTTTAGAGGACACTGAAGCTTTCTTT. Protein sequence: CASSQGSTGSLEDTEAFF.